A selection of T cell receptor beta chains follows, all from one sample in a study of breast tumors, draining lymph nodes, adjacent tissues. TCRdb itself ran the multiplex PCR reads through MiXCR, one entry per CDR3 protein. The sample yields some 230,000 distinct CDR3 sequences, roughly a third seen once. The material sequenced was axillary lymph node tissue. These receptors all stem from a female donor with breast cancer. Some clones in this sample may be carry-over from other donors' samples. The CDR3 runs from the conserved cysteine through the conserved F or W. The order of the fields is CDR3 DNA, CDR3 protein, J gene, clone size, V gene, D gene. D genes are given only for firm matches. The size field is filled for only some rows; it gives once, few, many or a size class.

TGCAGCCTCCAGGGTGGGGGCCACAATGAGCAGTTCTTC | CSLQGGGHNEQFF | TRBJ2-1 | - | TRBV20-1 | -
TGTGCCAGTAGTATTGGCAGGGCTGGAGATACGCAGTATTTT | CASSIGRAGDTQYF | TRBJ2-3 | many | TRBV19 | -
TGTGCCAGCAGCCGCAGGACAGGGATGAACACTGAAGCTTTCTTT | CASSRRTGMNTEAFF | TRBJ1-1 | - | TRBV7-9 | TRBD1
TGTGCCAGCAGTTTCATACAGGGGGTTGTTCGGACCGGGGAGCTGTTTTTT | CASSFIQGVVRTGELFF | TRBJ2-2 | - | TRBV6-5 | TRBD1
TGTGCCTCCTCGAAGGGACAGGGATTGTACAATGAGCAGTTCTTC | CASSKGQGLYNEQFF | TRBJ2-1 | many | TRBV24-1 | TRBD1
TGTGCCAGCAGCTTAGGGACTAGCAGAGCCTACAGTGAGCAGCTCTTC | CASSLGTSRAYSEQLF | TRBJ2-1 | - | TRBV7-2 | TRBD2
TGTGCCAGCTCACCGGCAGGGGTCACCTCTGGGGCCAACGTCCTGACTTTC | CASSPAGVTSGANVLTF | TRBJ2-6 | many | TRBV18 | -
TGCAGTGCTAGATCAGCATTGGTTGGGGCTACGCAGTATTTT | CSARSALVGATQYF | TRBJ2-3 | - | TRBV20-1 | -
TGTGCCAGCAGTCGACTAGCGGTTAGCACAGATACGCAGTATTTT | CASSRLAVSTDTQYF | TRBJ2-3 | many | TRBV7-9 | TRBD2
TGTGCCAGCAGACCCCAGGGTGGGTATGGCTACACCTTC | CASRPQGGYGYTF | TRBJ1-2 | many | TRBV6-5 | -
TGTGCCAGCAATTTGAGCCTGGGGGAGACCCAGTACTTC | CASNLSLGETQYF | TRBJ2-5 | many | TRBV6-1 | -
TGTGCCAGTAGTCATCGGGGGGTAGCGGGGGTGGAGCAGTATTTT | CASSHRGVAGVEQYF | TRBJ2-3 | many | TRBV19 | TRBD2
TGTGCCACCAGCAGCGGTCCTAGCGGGGTCTACGAGCAGTACTTC | CATSSGPSGVYEQYF | TRBJ2-7 | many | TRBV15 | TRBD2
TGCAGTGCCCAGACGGGGGTACAGTGGGAGCAGTACTTC | CSAQTGVQWEQYF | TRBJ2-7 | many | TRBV20-1 | -
TGCAGTGCTATACCAGGGGTACGGCAGCCCCAGCATTTT | CSAIPGVRQPQHF | TRBJ1-5 | - | TRBV20-1 | -
TGCAGTGCTACGGACAGGGAAAAGGGGCCCCAGCATTTT | CSATDREKGPQHF | TRBJ1-5 | many | TRBV20-1 | TRBD1
TGTGCCAGCGAGGCTAGCCATACTTACAATGAGCAGTTCTTC | CASEASHTYNEQFF | TRBJ2-1 | many | TRBV2 | -
TGTGCCACCAGTGTCAGGGGGCCTCAATCTGGAAACACCATATATTTT | CATSVRGPQSGNTIYF | TRBJ1-3 | - | TRBV24-1 | TRBD1
TGCAGTGCCTTGGGGGAGACCCAGTACTTC | CSALGETQYF | TRBJ2-5 | many | TRBV20-1 | -
TGTGCCAGCAGTGACCTAAGGGGCTACACCTTC | CASSDLRGYTF | TRBJ1-2 | many | TRBV2 | -
TGTGCCAGCAGTTTACCGACTAGCGGGCTCACCTACGAGCAGTACTTC | CASSLPTSGLTYEQYF | TRBJ2-7 | - | TRBV28 | TRBD2
TGTGCCAGCAGTAACGGGTTCTCTGGAAACACCATATATTTT | CASSNGFSGNTIYF | TRBJ1-3 | - | TRBV6-2/TRBV6-3 | -
TGTGCCAGCAGTGAATCATGGGAGACCCAGTACTTC | CASSESWETQYF | TRBJ2-5 | many | TRBV25-1 | -
TGTGCCAGCAGCCCTCCAGACGGGACTACCACAGATACGCAGTATTTT | CASSPPDGTTTDTQYF | TRBJ2-3 | - | TRBV9 | TRBD2
TGTGCCAGCAGCTTGGGCGGTTCCTCCTATGGCTACGCCTTC | CASSLGGSSYGYAF | TRBJ1-2 | once | TRBV5-8 | -
TGTGCCAGCAGAATAGTCACAGATACGCAGTATTTT | CASRIVTDTQYF | TRBJ2-3 | once | TRBV7-9 | -